This section outlines one T cell receptor (beta chain) sequence together with its context. Antigen unknown. This entry comes from a study of TIL therapy for anti-PD-1-resistant metastatic lung cancer. Study background: Progressing patients received lymphodepletion, expanded TIL infusion and IL-2. Most patients had lung adenocarcinoma. Median tumor mutation burden was 1.5 mutations per megabase.

Time point indicated: pre-treatment sample, taken before nivolumab and TIL therapy. Regarding the study as a whole: Infused TIL clonotypes partially replaced the baseline blood repertoire, then decayed over months.

The libraries were made with immunoSEQ v3. TCRdb keeps only in-frame clones here, not all; method: immunoSEQ multiplex PCR. This sample has about 52,000 clones; 79% occur once, and the top ten carry under 5.5%. This CDR3 is 16 amino acids long. Per the germline V gene, CDR1 is SGHAT and CDR2 is FQNNGV. The V end lost 5 bases, the J end lost 3 bases, and 19 bases lay between the germline ends. This TCR came from a woman between 25 and 85 years old with non-small cell lung cancer. The V and J genes are TRBV11-2 and TRBJ1-2, with a possible D match to TRBD1 (5 bases). The source material was blood, sampled at baseline. The CDR3 is CASSTPRDGPYYGYTF. Here the CDR3 DNA reads TGTGCCAGCAGCACCCCCCGGGACGGACCTTACTATGGCTACACCTTC.